This T cell receptor (beta chain) was recovered during a study of blood T cell repertoires in COVID-19. About the research overall: Collection of acute and convalescent COVID-19 samples took place in the United States, Italy and Spain.

Generated by immunoSEQ multiplex PCR, the TCRdb table keeps only in-frame clones and is missing some. The sample lists 100,000 to 150,000 clones, about 83% occurring once. The sample was peripheral blood. The receptor's source is a man aged 35 to 55 with active or convalescent COVID-19.

CDR3 protein: CAIRGDSGGHLSTDTQYF. The CDR3 nucleotides are TGTGCCATCAGAGGAGATAGCGGGGGCCATCTTAGCACAGATACGCAGTATTTT. The chain recombines TRBV10-3 with TRBJ2-3; 9 bases agree with TRBD2. Germline V gives CDR1 ENHRY, CDR2 SYGVKD. This CDR3 is built from 18 residues. Trimming at V came to 6 bases and at J to 0 bases, leaving 13 bases not matched to a gene.